One T cell receptor beta chain is described in this entry. Its antigen is undetermined. CDR1 LGHNA and CDR2 YNFKEQ come from the germline V gene. The CDR3 has 14 residues. J gave up 9 bases and V 3 bases, and 7 bases lay outside the gene matches. This specimen comes from a study of shared clonotypes between healthy human individuals. The study drew all its donors from Caucasian adults living in Nashville, Tennessee. CD45RA-negative memory and CD45RA+ naive subsets were split from the CD4+ cells. Generated by immunoSEQ multiplex PCR, the TCRdb table keeps only in-frame clones and is missing some. The table shows approximately 2.1 million clones, with more than 80% occurring only once. Findings of the study overall: Estimated richness was generally greater in naive than memory subsets.

The rearrangement uses TRBV4-2 and TRBJ2-1; 8 positions match TRBD2. This clonotype originated in a young man in good health. Some clones in this sample may be carry-over from other donors' samples. The sequenced sample consisted of naive CD4+ T cells from PBMCs. Subset given: CD45RA+ positively selected. As DNA, the CDR3 is TGTGCCAGCAGCCAGGCGGGGGGCGGTTTTGAGCAGTTCTTC. Translation gives CASSQAGGGFEQFF.